The present entry profiles one T cell receptor (beta chain) with its context. Vbeta (60) and Jbeta (13) primers were used in the PCR. Generated by immunoSEQ multiplex PCR, the TCRdb table keeps only in-frame clones and is missing some. The data hold tens of thousands of clones, with approximately 81% observed a single time. CDR1 SGHVS and CDR2 FQNEAQ come from the germline V gene. The CDR3 runs to 15 residues. V lost 5 bases to trimming and J lost 2 bases; unmatched junction nucleotides: 6. These data belong to a study of cytomegalovirus exposure and HLA in healthy donors. The receptor's source is a woman aged 25 to 45 in good health and CMV-seronegative. The chain has TRBV7-8 and TRBJ2-3, with 8 bases lining up with TRBD2. Sequenced material: PBMCs. This chain's CDR3 is CASSPRGGDTDTQYF. The CDR3 region has the DNA TGTGCCAGCAGCCCTCGGGGGGGCGACACAGATACGCAGTATTTT.